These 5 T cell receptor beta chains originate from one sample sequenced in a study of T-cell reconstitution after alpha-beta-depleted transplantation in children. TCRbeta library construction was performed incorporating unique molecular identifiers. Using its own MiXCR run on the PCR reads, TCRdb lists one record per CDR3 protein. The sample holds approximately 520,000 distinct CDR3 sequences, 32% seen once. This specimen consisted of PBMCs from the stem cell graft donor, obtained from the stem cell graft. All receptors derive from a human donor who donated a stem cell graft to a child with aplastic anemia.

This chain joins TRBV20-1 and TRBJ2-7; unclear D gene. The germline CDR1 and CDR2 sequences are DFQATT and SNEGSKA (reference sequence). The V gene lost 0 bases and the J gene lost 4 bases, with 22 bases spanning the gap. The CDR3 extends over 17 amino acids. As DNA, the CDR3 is TGCAGTGCTAGAGATCGACGGGTTCTAGGTGGGCTGTACGAGCAGTACTTC. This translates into CSARDRRVLGGLYEQYF.

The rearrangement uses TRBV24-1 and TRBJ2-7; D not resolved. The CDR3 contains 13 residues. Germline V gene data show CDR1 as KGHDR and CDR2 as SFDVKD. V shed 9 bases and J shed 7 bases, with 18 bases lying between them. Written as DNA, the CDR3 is TGTGCCACCTACGCCCGCCCGCTGGGAGAGCAGTACGTC. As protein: CATYARPLGEQYV.

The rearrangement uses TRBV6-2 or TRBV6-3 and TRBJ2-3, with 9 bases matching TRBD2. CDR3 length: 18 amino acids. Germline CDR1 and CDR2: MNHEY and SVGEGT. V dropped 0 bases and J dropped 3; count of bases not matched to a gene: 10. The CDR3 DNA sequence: TGTGCCAGCAGTTACTCGGCCCTCCTAGCGGGAAAAACAGATACGCAGTATTTT. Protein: CASSYSALLAGKTDTQYF.

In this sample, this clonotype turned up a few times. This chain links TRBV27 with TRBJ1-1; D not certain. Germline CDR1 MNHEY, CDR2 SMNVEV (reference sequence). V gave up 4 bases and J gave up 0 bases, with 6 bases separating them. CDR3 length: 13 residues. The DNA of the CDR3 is TGTGCCAGCAGTTATCAGGTGAACACTGAAGCTTTCTTT. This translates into CASSYQVNTEAFF.

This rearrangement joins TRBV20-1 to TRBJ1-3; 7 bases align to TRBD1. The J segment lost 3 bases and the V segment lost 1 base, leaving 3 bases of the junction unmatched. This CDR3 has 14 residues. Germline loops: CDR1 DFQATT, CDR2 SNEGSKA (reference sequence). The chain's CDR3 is CSARAGGIGNTIYF. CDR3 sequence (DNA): TGCAGTGCTAGAGCAGGGGGAATTGGAAACACCATATATTTT.